What follows are 26 T cell receptor beta chains derived from one specimen sequenced in a study of control samples from healthy donors and cancer patients. Clones were read by immunoSEQ multiplex PCR, and TCRdb kept only the in-frame ones, dropping some. Among around 70,000 clones listed, about 95% were seen once. The specimen sequenced was blood. These TCRs come from a woman younger than 45 in good health.

The chain is built from TRBV2 and TRBJ2-3, with 7 bases matching TRBD2. Trimming cost V 3 bases and J 3 bases; bases outside gene matches: 3. The germline CDR1 and CDR2 sequences are SNHLY and FYNNEI. This CDR3 has 14 amino acids. The CDR3 bases are TGTGCCAGCAGTGAGTGGCGGGGGACAGATACGCAGTATTTT. Residues: CASSEWRGTDTQYF.

This rearrangement joins TRBV27 to TRBJ2-1, with TRBD1 matching 11 bases. V dropped 6 bases and J dropped 9; count of bases not matched to a gene: 13. In germline, CDR1 is MNHEY, CDR2 SMNVEV (reference sequence). This CDR3 is 16 amino acids long. The CDR3 bases are TGTGCCAGCAGAGTAGGACAGGGGGCGAGGGGGGCTGAGCAGTTCTTC. This gives the protein CASRVGQGARGAEQFF.

This clone came up once. The rearrangement uses TRBV7-2 and TRBJ2-4, with TRBD2 matching 11 bases. The CDR3 extends over 18 amino acids. V dropped 5 bases and J dropped 0; count of bases not matched to a gene: 9. The germline CDR1 and CDR2 sequences are SGHTA and FQGNSA. CDR3 protein: CASSPGTSGALAKNIQYF. The CDR3 coding sequence is TGTGCCAGCAGCCCCGGGACTAGCGGAGCTCTAGCCAAAAACATTCAGTACTTC.

The rearrangement uses TRBV6-5 and TRBJ1-1; unclear D gene. This CDR3 has 15 residues. Germline V gene data show CDR1 as MNHEY and CDR2 as SVGAGI. V lost 6 bases, J lost 1 base, and 15 bases lay in between. The chain's CDR3 is CASSRGGVWNTEAFF. Here the CDR3 DNA reads TGTGCCAGCAGCCGAGGCGGGGTATGGAACACTGAAGCTTTCTTT.

The chain has TRBV9 and TRBJ1-1; the D is unclear. The CDR3 covers 14 residues. Trimming took 0 bases from V and 4 from J, leaving 10 bases between them. Germline V gene lookup returns CDR1 SGDLS and CDR2 YYNGEE. CDR3 DNA: TGTGCCAGCAGCGTAGCTGGAGAGGGCACTGAAGCTTTCTTT. As protein: CASSVAGEGTEAFF.

V gene TRBV2 combines with J gene TRBJ1-2; D unresolved. V lost 4 bases and J lost 0, with 6 bases in between. This CDR3 is 13 amino acids long. The germline gives CDR1 SNHLY, CDR2 FYNNEI. CDR3 amino acids: CASSAEANYGYTF. CDR3 bases: TGTGCCAGCAGTGCCGAGGCTAACTATGGCTACACCTTC.

The chain employs TRBV18 and TRBJ2-5; TRBD1 or TRBD2 may be the D gene (5 bases each). This CDR3 is 13 amino acids long. Germline lookup yields CDR1 KGHSH and CDR2 LQKENI. The V and J ends lost 4 bases and 5 bases respectively, with 11 bases between them. The CDR3 DNA reads as TGTGCCAGCTCACGGGACCCTGGGGAGACCCAGTACTTC. Its translation: CASSRDPGETQYF.

The chain joins TRBV6-1 to TRBJ1-3, with unresolved D. The germline V gene encodes CDR1 MNHNS and CDR2 SASEGT. V was trimmed by 3 bases and J by 5 bases, leaving 8 bases between them. The CDR3 length is 13 residues. The CDR3 DNA reads TGTGCCAGCAGTGAGGCCGGGAGAAACACCATATATTTT. Translation gives CASSEAGRNTIYF.

This sequence joins TRBV28 and TRBJ2-1, with 7 positions matching TRBD2. The CDR3 runs to 14 residues. Per the germline V gene, CDR1 is MDHEN and CDR2 is SYDVKM. Unmatched junction bases numbered 6, after V lost 3 bases and J lost 7 bases. The CDR3: CASSLSGNINEQFF. As DNA, the CDR3 is TGTGCCAGCAGTTTGAGCGGGAATATTAATGAGCAGTTCTTC.

This clone was counted a single time. V is TRBV13 and J is TRBJ2-2; 8 bases line up with TRBD2. This CDR3 region has 15 residues. The V gene's germline CDR1 is PRHDT and CDR2 FYEKMQ (reference sequence). After removal of 1 base from V and 5 bases from J, the junction contained 3 bases not matched to a gene. CDR3 residues: CASSLVPSGTGELFF. The DNA for the CDR3 is TGTGCCAGCAGCTTAGTACCTAGCGGGACCGGGGAGCTGTTTTTT.

The chain recombines TRBV12-5 with TRBJ2-1; 10 positions agree with TRBD2. This CDR3 comprises 16 residues. The trim removed 5 bases at V and 7 bases at J, leaving 11 bases unmatched. CDR1 and CDR2 from the germline V gene are LGHNT and FRNRAP. The CDR3 loop is CASGPGLSGGVNEQFF. The DNA for the CDR3 is TGTGCTAGTGGTCCCGGCTTGAGCGGGGGGGTAAATGAGCAGTTCTTC. Filled out from reference TRBV12-5 and TRBJ2-1, the complete variable domain reads DARVTQTPRHKVTEMGQEVTMRCQPILGHNTVFWYRQTMMQGLELLAYFRNRAPLDDSGMPKDRFSAEMPDATLATLKIQPSEPRDSAVYFCASGPGLSGGVNEQFFGPGTRLTVL.

The chain couples TRBV15 to TRBJ1-1; TRBD1 matches 11 bases. The CDR3 loop spans 18 amino acids. J was trimmed by 0 bases and V by 3 bases; bases with no gene match: 9. The germline V gene encodes CDR1 LNHNV and CDR2 YYDKDF (reference sequence). CDR3 DNA sequence: TGTGCCACCAGCAGTCGGACAGGGGGCCCGGCAATGAACACTGAAGCTTTCTTT. The encoded protein is CATSSRTGGPAMNTEAFF.

The chain recombines TRBV9 with TRBJ2-5; tentatively, D is TRBD1 (5 bases). Germline V CDR1 and CDR2: SGDLS, YYNGEE. Deletions cut 4 bases from V and 0 bases from J, with 19 bases between. CDR3 length: 17 residues. The CDR3: CASSQTLSRQHQETQYF. The CDR3, as DNA: TGTGCCAGCAGCCAAACTTTATCGAGACAGCACCAAGAGACCCAGTACTTC.

The V and J genes are TRBV7-8 and TRBJ1-1; a weak D match, TRBD1 (6 bases). Deletions cut 5 bases from V and 0 bases from J, with 7 bases between. The CDR3 runs 13 residues. Germline V CDR1 and CDR2: SGHVS, FQNEAQ. The CDR3 protein is CASSNRVNTEAFF. In DNA, the CDR3 is TGTGCCAGCAGCAACAGGGTGAACACTGAAGCTTTCTTT.

The DNA for the CDR3 is TGTGCCAGCAGCTTGGTAGCATCCGGCACAGATACGCAGTATTTT. Amino acid sequence: CASSLVASGTDTQYF. The rearrangement joins TRBV7-2 to TRBJ2-3, with D uncertain. CDR3 length: 15 amino acids. Trimming took 3 bases from V and 1 from J, leaving 11 bases between them. CDR1 SGHTA and CDR2 FQGNSA come from the germline V gene. The full variable domain, its missing parts supplied by reference TRBV7-2 and TRBJ2-3, is GAGVSQSPSNKVTEKGKDVELRCDPISGHTALYWYRQSLGQGLEFLIYFQGNSAPDKSGLPSDRFSAERTGGSVSTLTIQRTQQEDSAVYLCASSLVASGTDTQYFGPGTRLTVL.

The rearrangement uses TRBV11-3 and TRBJ2-3; 13 bases align to TRBD2. The V gene end was trimmed by 5 bases and the J gene end by 6 bases; junction bases not matched to a gene: 8. Looked up from germline, CDR1 is SGHNT and CDR2 is YENEEA. The CDR3 extends over 16 amino acids. The CDR3 reads CASSLLAGGPSDTQYF. The DNA for the CDR3 is TGTGCCAGCAGCCTACTAGCGGGGGGGCCGTCGGATACGCAGTATTTT.

The genes are TRBV7-3 and TRBJ2-1; TRBD1 aligns across 9 bases. In germline, CDR1 is SGHTA, CDR2 FQGTGA. The junction had 4 bases not matched to a gene; V was cut back by 5 bases and J by 2 bases. There are 15 residues in the CDR3. CDR3 sequence: CASSGDRVPYNEQFF. The CDR3 DNA reads as TGTGCCAGCAGCGGGGACAGGGTACCCTACAATGAGCAGTTCTTC.

The chain carries TRBV23-1 and TRBJ2-7; tentative D call: TRBD1 (6 bases). TRBV23-1 is assigned to the ORF class and has an uncertain function. Trimming cost V 6 bases and J 0 bases, with 15 bases left between them. The CDR3 consists of 15 residues. The CDR3 loop is CASSPTRDNSYEQYF. The DNA of the CDR3 is TGCGCCAGCAGCCCGACCCGGGACAACTCCTACGAGCAGTACTTC.

This chain links TRBV29-1 with TRBJ2-2, with a weak D call TRBD2 (5 bases). Trimming removed 3 bases at V and 6 bases at J, with 17 bases between. The germline gives CDR1 SQVTM, CDR2 ANQGSEA. CDR3 length equals 15 residues. CDR3 nucleotide sequence: TGCAGCGTTGAGGAGACTAACGCCCTCGCCGGGGAGCTGTTTTTT. This sequence encodes CSVEETNALAGELFF.

The chain recombines TRBV7-9 with TRBJ1-3, with 9 bases matching TRBD1. The CDR3 contains 15 residues. Germline values: CDR1 SEHNR, CDR2 FQNEAQ (reference sequence). The junction had 6 bases not matched to a gene; V was cut back by 5 bases and J by 4 bases. CDR3 in amino acids: CASSPSGQGGNTIYF. The CDR3 DNA follows: TGTGCCAGCAGCCCCTCCGGACAGGGGGGAAACACCATATATTTT.

This rearrangement joins TRBV9 to TRBJ1-5, with a tentative D call TRBD1 (6 bases). This CDR3 spans 13 amino acids. Germline values: CDR1 SGDLS, CDR2 YYNGEE. V lost 4 bases and J 5 bases, leaving 10 bases between the germline ends. This chain's CDR3 is CASSRSGDQPQHF. The CDR3 coding sequence is TGTGCCAGCAGCAGGTCAGGGGATCAGCCCCAGCATTTT.

CDR3 amino acids: CAWSVGGTAGELFF. The CDR3 bases are TGTGCCTGGAGTGTAGGGGGGACGGCCGGGGAGCTGTTTTTT. The chain joins TRBV30 to TRBJ2-2, with D perhaps assigned TRBD1 or TRBD2 (6 bases each). Germline V gene lookup returns CDR1 GTSNPN and CDR2 SVGIG (reference sequence). The CDR3 consists of 14 residues. V was clipped by 0 bases and J by 6 bases, with 11 bases between them.

J is TRBJ1-1 and V is TRBV6-5, with unresolved D. V lost 6 bases and J 4 bases, leaving 15 bases between the germline ends. CDR1 is MNHEY and CDR2 is SVGAGI in the germline V gene. The CDR3 runs to 14 residues. Written as DNA, the CDR3 is TGTGCCAGCAGCCCGAAAGCTGGGGTCACTGAAGCTTTCTTT. Protein product: CASSPKAGVTEAFF.

The V gene is TRBV4-1, the J gene TRBJ1-2; a weak D match, TRBD1 (5 bases). The ends were cut back, 8 bases at V and 5 bases at J, with 18 bases in the middle. Germline assignment: CDR1 MGHRA and CDR2 YSYEKL. The CDR3 length is 14 residues. CDR3 sequence: CASGRSRDLYGYTF. The DNA for the CDR3 is TGCGCCAGCGGACGGTCCCGGGACCTGTATGGCTACACCTTC.

V is TRBV5-1 and J is TRBJ1-1; possible D gene TRBD1, 6 bases. Germline V gene sequence: CDR1 SGHRS, CDR2 YFSETQ. The CDR3 is 14 amino acids. Trimming pared 3 bases from V and 1 base from J, leaving 10 bases between. This chain's CDR3 is CASSYQGPNTEAFF. DNA of the CDR3: TGCGCCAGCAGCTATCAGGGGCCGAACACTGAAGCTTTCTTT.

This clone was seen a single time. The CDR3 reads CAWSEDRGFYGYTF. CDR3 sequence (DNA): TGTGCCTGGAGTGAGGACCGTGGCTTCTATGGCTACACCTTC. The rearrangement joins TRBV30 to TRBJ1-2; unclear D gene. This CDR3 has 14 amino acids. Germline loops: CDR1 GTSNPN, CDR2 SVGIG (reference sequence). The V end lost 1 base, the J end lost 4 bases, and 13 bases lay between the germline ends.